This entry lists 21 T cell receptor beta chains sequenced from one sample in a study of Ad26.COV2.S vaccination and SARS-CoV-2 variants (dated by TCRdb to about 2021). Libraries were constructed by the immunoSEQ multiplex PCR assay. TCRdb mirrors the immuneACCESS table, restricted to in-frame sequences. Some clones are absent from its copies; in checked studies, under half trace to an unresolved V gene, and the reason for the others is unknown. This sample is represented by about 320,000 clones; just under 85% of them were singletons. Of the sample, 2% to 2.5% is held by the ten largest clones. The intended sense of this specimen's treatment or condition label: some 20 received Ad26.COV2.S at low or high dose, single or two shots; five or six received placebo; per-sample allocation not given. Repertoires of vaccine and placebo recipients were sequenced from samples taken on day 63 after the first injection.

Material: peripheral blood, obtained in a trial of Ad26.COV2.S vaccine versus placebo. Receptors originate from a person aged 18 to 59 who received the Ad26.COV2.S COVID-19 vaccine or a placebo.

This sequence joins TRBV28 and TRBJ1-4, with D maybe TRBD1 (6 bases). Trimming removed 5 bases at V and 7 bases at J, with 17 bases between. Germline-derived CDR1 and CDR2 are MDHEN and SYDVKM. This CDR3 contains 15 residues. The CDR3 protein is CASSGLQGFSEKLFF. The CDR3 nucleotides read TGTGCCAGCAGTGGATTACAGGGTTTCTCTGAAAAACTGTTTTTT.

The gene calls are TRBV14 and TRBJ1-2; no clear D. There are 13 residues in the CDR3. V gave up 4 bases and J gave up 6 bases, with 12 bases separating them. The germline CDR1 and CDR2 sequences are SGHDN and FVKESK. As DNA, the CDR3 is TGTGCCAGCAGCCGGGCACGACACGATGGCTACACCTTC. Protein sequence: CASSRARHDGYTF.

The V and J genes are TRBV9 and TRBJ2-5; tentative D call: TRBD1 (6 bases). Germline lookup yields CDR1 SGDLS and CDR2 YYNGEE. Trimming removed 4 bases from V and 7 bases from J, with 17 bases in between. This CDR3 region has 14 residues. The CDR3 protein is CASSLTGAEGTQYF. CDR3 nucleotides: TGTGCCAGCAGCTTGACAGGAGCTGAAGGGACCCAGTACTTC.

The chain joins TRBV6-4 to TRBJ1-2; D might be TRBD1 (5 bases). The CDR3 consists of 14 residues. V lost 6 bases, J lost 4 bases, and 15 bases lay in between. Germline V gives CDR1 MRHNA, CDR2 SNTAGT. CDR3 region: CASSPGAATYGYTF. The CDR3 coding sequence is TGTGCCAGCAGCCCCGGGGCAGCCACCTATGGCTACACCTTC.

The chain links TRBV9 to TRBJ1-1; TRBD1 aligns across 10 bases. CDR1 is SGDLS and CDR2 is YYNGEE in the germline V gene. The trim removed 4 bases at V and 7 bases at J, leaving 4 bases unmatched. This CDR3 has 13 amino acids. The DNA of the CDR3 is TGTGCCAGCAGCAGGGACAGGGGAGGTGAAGCTTTCTTT. This encodes CASSRDRGGEAFF.

The chain couples TRBV7-2 to TRBJ2-1, with 9 bases matching TRBD1. The V gene's germline CDR1 is SGHTA and CDR2 FQGNSA. The V and J ends lost 3 bases and 7 bases, in that order; junction bases with no gene match: 4. This CDR3 has 14 residues. CDR3 nucleotide sequence: TGTGCCAGCAGCTTCTACGGACAGGGGAATGAGCAGTTCTTC. It codes for CASSFYGQGNEQFF. Looking up the rest from reference TRBV7-2 and TRBJ2-1 gives the full variable domain: GAGVSQSPSNKVTEKGKDVELRCDPISGHTALYWYRQSLGQGLEFLIYFQGNSAPDKSGLPSDRFSAERTGGSVSTLTIQRTQQEDSAVYLCASSFYGQGNEQFFGPGTRLTVL.

The V gene is TRBV7-2, the J gene TRBJ1-5; D remains ambiguous. This CDR3 has 15 residues. Germline loops: CDR1 SGHTA, CDR2 FQGNSA. V shed 2 bases and J shed 4 bases, with 12 bases lying between them. The CDR3 DNA reads TGTGCCAGCAGCTTACTGCCACAGATTAATCAGCCCCAGCATTTT. It is translated as CASSLLPQINQPQHF.

This sequence joins TRBV30 and TRBJ1-2; D ambiguous. Looked up from germline, CDR1 is GTSNPN and CDR2 is SVGIG (reference sequence). CDR3 size: 13 residues. Trimming took off 3 bases at V and 8 bases at J, with 16 bases between the two ends. The DNA for the CDR3 is TGTGCCTGGAGGGCTCCAGGACCCGGAGGCTACACCTTC. The encoded protein is CAWRAPGPGGYTF.

This clone was detected only a few times. The rearrangement uses TRBV4-2 and TRBJ1-1; TRBD1 matches 8 bases. This CDR3 contains 15 residues. Per the germline V gene, CDR1 is LGHNA and CDR2 is YNFKEQ. Losses at the gene ends were 4 bases for V and 3 bases for J; bases not matched to a gene: 7. CDR3 coding DNA: TGTGCCAGCAGCCTCCGACAGGGGAGTCACACTGAAGCTTTCTTT. Protein: CASSLRQGSHTEAFF.

The table lists this clone with many counts. The chain has TRBV9 and TRBJ2-2, with 8 bases fitting TRBD2. V trimming: 4 bases; J trimming: 8 bases; junction bases outside the gene matches: 13. Looked up from germline, CDR1 is SGDLS and CDR2 is YYNGEE. The CDR3 totals 16 residues. This CDR3 is CASSNSRTSRGGELFF. The CDR3 coding sequence is TGTGCCAGCAGCAATTCTAGGACTAGCAGGGGAGGGGAGCTGTTTTTT.

This sequence joins TRBV5-1 and TRBJ2-2; the D gene is possibly TRBD1 (6 bases). The germline gives CDR1 SGHRS, CDR2 YFSETQ. V lost 7 bases, J lost 10 bases, and 23 bases lay in between. The CDR3 runs to 15 residues. CDR3 sequence reads: CASGREPGQNEELFF. CDR3 bases: TGCGCCAGCGGTCGGGAACCGGGACAAAATGAGGAGCTGTTTTTT.

The chain has TRBV6-6 and TRBJ1-1; D remains unclear. Germline CDR1 reads MNHNY; CDR2 reads SVGAGI (reference sequence). This CDR3 has 13 amino acids. Trimming left V 8 bases short and J 4 bases short, with 14 bases between. The CDR3 loop reads CASSLQSGTEAFF. CDR3 coding DNA: TGTGCCAGCTCCCTTCAAAGCGGCACTGAAGCTTTCTTT.

This clone was detected once. The chain joins TRBV24-1 to TRBJ2-3, with 10 bases that match TRBD2. After removal of 10 bases from V and 1 base from J, the junction contained 1 base not matched to a gene. This CDR3 has 13 residues. CDR1 is KGHDR and CDR2 is SFDVKD in the germline V gene. CDR3 nucleotide sequence: TGTGCCACAGGGACTAGCGGCACAGATACGCAGTATTTT. Its translation: CATGTSGTDTQYF.

The chain has TRBV5-1 and TRBJ2-3; a possible D gene is TRBD1 (6 bases). The CDR3 is 18 amino acids. CDR1 and CDR2 (germline): SGHRS, YFSETQ. V was shortened by 3 bases and J by 2 bases, with 22 bases between the two germline ends. The CDR3 nucleotides are TGCGCCAGCAGCTATATTGTGGGGCAAGGGGGAAACACAGATACGCAGTATTTT. This translates into CASSYIVGQGGNTDTQYF.

The chain couples TRBV21-1 to TRBJ1-5; the table gives TRBD1 as D, unverified against the DNA. TRBV21-1 is labeled a pseudogene. This CDR3 comprises 19 residues. This CDR3 reads CASSKGDRVVRSVNQPQHF. In DNA form, the CDR3 reads TGTGCCAGCAGCAAAGGAGACAGGGTAGTTAGGTCGGTCAATCAGCCCCAGCATTTT.

The chain joins TRBV5-1 to TRBJ2-3; D is ambiguous. This CDR3 has 15 amino acids. CDR1 SGHRS and CDR2 YFSETQ come from the germline V gene. Trimming took 5 bases from V and 0 from J, leaving 13 bases between them. The CDR3 reads CASRDLGRSTDTQYF. The DNA of the CDR3 is TGCGCCAGCAGGGATTTGGGCAGGAGCACAGATACGCAGTATTTT.

The chain carries TRBV25-1 and TRBJ2-3; no clear D gene. The CDR3 totals 12 residues. Germline values: CDR1 MGHDK, CDR2 SYGVNS. V lost 5 bases to trimming and J lost 5 bases, with 8 bases between them. The CDR3 sequence: CASSLIEDTQYF. In DNA form, the CDR3 reads TGTGCCAGCAGTCTAATAGAAGATACGCAGTATTTT.

This sequence joins TRBV6-2 or TRBV6-3 and TRBJ2-1; 7 bases fit TRBD2. Germline V gene data show CDR1 as MNHEY and CDR2 as SVGEGT. Losses at the gene ends were 5 bases for V and 1 base for J; bases not matched to a gene: 8. The CDR3 runs to 16 residues. CDR3 sequence: CASSTLGRGSYNEQFF. CDR3 nucleotides: TGTGCCAGCAGTACCCTCGGGCGGGGGTCCTACAATGAGCAGTTCTTC.

Here the CDR3 DNA reads TGTGCCAGCAGCCCCCTGATATGGGGGAGGCGAGGAGGAGCCCAAGAGACCCAGTACTTC. Translating gives CASSPLIWGRRGGAQETQYF. The J gene is TRBJ2-5, the V gene TRBV28; perhaps TRBD2 as D (6 bases). The CDR3 runs 20 residues. The V gene lost 6 bases and the J gene lost 1 base, with 30 bases spanning the gap. From germline, CDR1 is MDHEN and CDR2 SYDVKM.

The V call is TRBV6-5, the J call TRBJ1-2; unclear D gene. CDR3 size: 15 residues. V was pared by 7 bases and J by 8 bases, with 23 bases between. CDR1 and CDR2 from the germline V gene are MNHEY and SVGAGI. The CDR3 nucleotides are TGTGCCAGCACCCTAACGACCCTCTATCCGCGGGGCTACACCTTC. Translated: CASTLTTLYPRGYTF.

The chain recombines TRBV19 with TRBJ2-1; the match to TRBD2 covers 10 bases. V shed 2 bases, J shed 2 bases, and the junction held 6 bases outside the gene matches. Germline values: CDR1 LNHDA, CDR2 SQIVND (reference sequence). The CDR3 covers 17 residues. CDR3 bases: TGTGCCAGTAGTATATCCTTAACTAGCGGGGCCTACAATGAGCAGTTCTTC. It specifies CASSISLTSGAYNEQFF.